Below are 22 T cell receptor beta chains sequenced from a single sample in a study of blood T cell repertoires in COVID-19. Profiling relied on immunoSEQ multiplex PCR, and the TCRdb table lists in-frame clones only, not all of them. This sample has 130,000 to 150,000 clones, with approximately 83% found just once. The sample comprised peripheral blood. The receptors were sampled from a woman aged 55-69 years with COVID-19, enrolled during active disease.

The chain combines TRBV5-4 with TRBJ2-1; D is possibly TRBD1 (6 bases). The CDR3 length is 15 residues. V lost 7 bases and J 0 bases, leaving 14 bases between the germline ends. Germline V gene lookup returns CDR1 SGHNT and CDR2 YYREEE (reference sequence). CDR3 DNA sequence: TGTGCCAGCGCGAGGGCAGGGGACTCCTACAATGAGCAGTTCTTC. Translated, it gives CASARAGDSYNEQFF.

The chain couples TRBV7-6 to TRBJ2-7; D remains unclear. This CDR3 spans 13 amino acids. CDR1 SGHVS and CDR2 FNYEAQ come from the germline V gene. Trimming took 0 bases from V and 4 from J, leaving 7 bases between them. In nucleotides, the CDR3 is TGTGCCAGCAGCTTAGCTCCAGAATACGAGCAGTACTTC. It encodes CASSLAPEYEQYF.

V is TRBV6-5 and J is TRBJ2-2, with TRBD1 as a possible D gene (6 bases). CDR1 MNHEY and CDR2 SVGAGI come from the germline V gene. The V and J ends lost 10 bases and 7 bases respectively, with 13 bases between them. The CDR3 totals 12 residues. The CDR3 here is CATRWGHGELFF. CDR3 in DNA: TGTGCCACCAGGTGGGGGCACGGGGAGCTGTTTTTT.

The V gene is TRBV30, the J gene TRBJ2-5, with 11 bases that match TRBD2. The germline CDR1 and CDR2 sequences are GTSNPN and SVGIG (reference sequence). Trimming took 1 base from V and 5 from J; bases not matched to a gene: 0. This CDR3 spans 13 amino acids. CDR3 in amino acids: CAWSGLAGETQYF. The CDR3 DNA reads TGTGCCTGGAGTGGACTAGCGGGGGAGACCCAGTACTTC.

The J gene is TRBJ1-4, the V gene TRBV7-2; TRBD1 matches at 9 bases. V gave up 5 bases and J gave up 5 bases; unmatched junction bases: 3. The germline V gene encodes CDR1 SGHTA and CDR2 FQGNSA. This CDR3 contains 14 residues. The CDR3 spells CASSLGTGNEKLFF. CDR3 nucleotide sequence: TGTGCCAGCAGCCTGGGGACAGGGAATGAAAAACTGTTTTTT.

This rearrangement joins TRBV30 to TRBJ1-4; 7 bases agree with TRBD1. Trimming removed 3 bases from V and 5 bases from J; junction bases left unmatched: 12. The CDR3 consists of 16 residues. Germline V gene data show CDR1 as GTSNPN and CDR2 as SVGIG (reference sequence). Here the CDR3 reads CAWSHQNGTANEKLFF. The CDR3 DNA follows: TGTGCCTGGAGCCATCAAAACGGGACAGCGAATGAAAAACTGTTTTTT.

The chain couples TRBV5-4 to TRBJ1-1; D might be TRBD1 (6 bases). This CDR3 is 14 amino acids long. Per the germline V gene, CDR1 is SGHNT and CDR2 is YYREEE (reference sequence). V gave up 2 bases and J gave up 1 base, with 9 bases separating them. The CDR3 here is CASSFWTENTEAFF. In DNA form, the CDR3 reads TGTGCCAGCAGCTTTTGGACAGAGAACACTGAAGCTTTCTTT.

This clone occurred once. This rearrangement joins TRBV7-2 to TRBJ2-2; perhaps TRBD1 as D (5 bases). Per germline, CDR1 SGHTA and CDR2 FQGNSA. The CDR3 is made up of 16 amino acids. V was clipped by 1 base and J by 3 bases, with 12 bases between them. The CDR3 DNA reads as TGTGCCAGCAGCTTAGATGTGACAGCATACACCGGGGAGCTGTTTTTT. Translating gives CASSLDVTAYTGELFF.

The CDR3 here is CASSQGLAGGPYNEQFF. CDR3 nucleotides: TGTGCCAGCAGCCAAGGACTAGCGGGGGGTCCCTACAATGAGCAGTTCTTC. The chain uses TRBV4-2 and TRBJ2-1; the match to TRBD2 covers 13 bases. Germline CDR1 is LGHNA and CDR2 is YNFKEQ. With V trimmed by 1 base and J by 2 bases, 2 bases remained unmatched. The CDR3 is 17 amino acids.

CDR3 bases: TGTGCCAGCAGACTAACAGGGGCTAGCGCTGAAGCTTTCTTT. Its protein product is CASRLTGASAEAFF. The J gene is TRBJ1-1, the V gene TRBV7-9; 7 positions match TRBD1. The CDR3 is 14 residues long. Germline V gives CDR1 SEHNR, CDR2 FQNEAQ (reference sequence). The V segment lost 6 bases and the J segment 6 bases; nucleotides outside the gene matches: 10.

A word on this clone: Compared with germline, one end of the junction differs, possibly owing to a read error. This chain connects TRBV11-2 to TRBJ2-1; 9 nucleotides align to TRBD2. CDR3 length equals 15 residues. The germline V gene has CDR1 SGHAT and CDR2 FQNNGV. The CDR3 nucleotides read TGTGCCAGCAGCTTAAGCAGCGGGGGGTACAATGAGCAGCTCTTC. It encodes CASSLSSGGYNEQLF.

The rearrangement joins TRBV6-5 to TRBJ1-3; D ambiguous. Germline assignment: CDR1 MNHEY and CDR2 SVGAGI. V lost 0 bases and J 0 bases, leaving 9 bases between the germline ends. The CDR3 runs 16 residues. The CDR3 spells CASSYSRGSSGNTIYF. CDR3 DNA sequence: TGTGCCAGCAGTTACTCGCGGGGAAGCTCTGGAAACACCATATATTTT.

This clone was observed a single time. The V and J genes are TRBV6-5 and TRBJ2-7, with a weak D call TRBD1 (6 bases). The V end lost 6 bases, the J end lost 3 bases, and 18 bases lay between the germline ends. The V gene's germline CDR1 is MNHEY and CDR2 SVGAGI. The CDR3 covers 15 residues. This chain's CDR3 is CASRGWVQGSYEQYF. The DNA for the CDR3 is TGTGCCAGCAGGGGGTGGGTACAGGGAAGCTACGAGCAGTACTTC.

The J gene is TRBJ2-1, the V gene TRBV4-3; TRBD2 matches 7 bases. Unmatched junction bases numbered 12, after V lost 4 bases and J lost 3 bases. The germline V gene encodes CDR1 LGHNA and CDR2 YSLEER. CDR3 length: 17 amino acids. CDR3 coding DNA: TGCGCCAGCAGCCGGGGGGGTTTGGTGGACTACTACAATGAGCAGTTCTTC. Its translation is CASSRGGLVDYYNEQFF.

The J gene is TRBJ1-1, the V gene TRBV14; D perhaps matches TRBD1 (6 bases). CDR3 length: 15 amino acids. In germline, CDR1 is SGHDN, CDR2 FVKESK. V lost 1 base, J lost 3 bases, and 12 bases lay in between. CDR3 sequence: CASSQVRGWDTEAFF. As DNA, the CDR3 is TGTGCCAGCAGCCAAGTGAGGGGGTGGGACACTGAAGCTTTCTTT.

Here the CDR3 reads CASSPGVGNQPQHF. The DNA for the CDR3 is TGTGCCAGCAGCCCGGGGGTTGGCAATCAGCCCCAGCATTTT. The chain employs TRBV5-5 and TRBJ1-5, with D possibly TRBD1 on 5 matching bases. Deletions cut 4 bases from V and 2 bases from J, with 10 bases between. The germline gives CDR1 SGHKS, CDR2 YYEKEE (reference sequence). The CDR3 has 14 residues.

J is TRBJ2-1 and V is TRBV7-2; 9 nucleotides agree with TRBD2. Germline V lookup: CDR1 SGHTA, CDR2 FQGNSA. This CDR3 spans 16 amino acids. V dropped 1 base and J dropped 10; count of bases not matched to a gene: 11. In nucleotides, the CDR3 is TGTGCCAGCAGCTTAGATTTAGCGGGGGCGCGAGGAGAGCAGTTCTTC. It translates to CASSLDLAGARGEQFF.

This chain links TRBV19 with TRBJ1-4; weak D call: TRBD1 (6 bases). The germline V and J ends were trimmed by 1 base and 7 bases, with 10 bases remaining between them. Germline CDR1 reads LNHDA; CDR2 reads SQIVND (reference sequence). The CDR3 loop spans 14 amino acids. This CDR3 reads CASSIGTEGEKLFF. The CDR3, as DNA: TGTGCCAGTAGTATAGGGACAGAAGGTGAAAAACTGTTTTTT.

The chain carries TRBV15 and TRBJ2-5, with D maybe TRBD1 (6 bases). Looked up from germline, CDR1 is LNHNV and CDR2 is YYDKDF (reference sequence). This CDR3 is built from 14 residues. Trimming shortened V by 0 bases and J by 9 bases, and 14 bases separated the two germline ends. The CDR3 DNA sequence: TGTGCCACCAGCAGAGATATGGGGGCTGGGTCCCAGTACTTC. Translated, it gives CATSRDMGAGSQYF.

J is TRBJ2-7 and V is TRBV21-1; the table's TRBD1 call for D was not verified on the DNA. TRBV21-1 is recorded as a pseudogene. CDR3 size: 11 residues. The CDR3 DNA reads TGTGCCAGCAGCAAAGAAACAGGCCCGTACTTC. The encoded protein is CASSKETGPYF.

This chain joins TRBV7-9 and TRBJ1-1, with D uncertain. Trimming removed 6 bases at V and 6 bases at J, with 8 bases between. The CDR3 spans 11 residues. The germline CDR1 and CDR2 sequences are SEHNR and FQNEAQ (reference sequence). CDR3 sequence reads: CASSSTAEAFF. In DNA, the CDR3 is TGTGCCAGCAGTTCCACAGCTGAAGCTTTCTTT.

This clone was observed a single time. The DNA of the CDR3 is TGTGCCAGCAGCTTAGAGGGGGGGGGCTCTAGCACAGATACGCAGTATTTT. It specifies CASSLEGGGSSTDTQYF. V is TRBV11-3 and J is TRBJ2-3; the D gene is possibly TRBD2 (7 bases). Germline CDR1 is SGHNT and CDR2 is YENEEA. The CDR3 is 17 amino acids. Trimming shortened V by 0 bases and J by 0 bases, and 13 bases separated the two germline ends.